The 10 T cell receptor beta chains given below trace back to one sample, sequenced in a study of CD8+CD57+ T cells in acquired aplastic anemia. Genomic DNA, serving as template, underwent TCR beta VDJ and CDR3 profiling. In TCRdb, the reads were re-called with MiXCR into one record per CDR3 protein. This table has 250,000 to 350,000 distinct CDR3 sequences, 55% to 65% appearing once. Input material: sorted CD4+, CD8+, or CD8+CD57+ T cells (not recorded which) from PBMCs. Receptors were obtained from a human donor with severe aplastic anemia or a healthy control (not recorded which).

The sample holds many counts of this clonotype. The chain links TRBV19 to TRBJ2-2; a weak D match, TRBD2 (6 bases). The CDR3 covers 14 residues. Between the trimmed V and J ends, which lost 2 bases and 6 bases, there was a span of 10 bases. Per germline, CDR1 LNHDA and CDR2 SQIVND (reference sequence). In DNA, the CDR3 is TGTGCCAGTAGTATACCTAGCGCGGCCGGGGAGCTGTTTTTT. It encodes CASSIPSAAGELFF. Using reference TRBV19 and TRBJ2-2 for the parts outside the CDR3, the full variable domain is DGGITQSPKYLFRKEGQNVTLSCEQNLNHDAMYWYRQDPGQGLRLIYYSQIVNDFQKGDIAEGYSVSREKKESFPLTVTSAQKNPTAFYLCASSIPSAAGELFFGEGSRLTVL.

The gene calls are TRBV5-1 and TRBJ1-6, with unresolved D. Trimming stripped 6 bases from V and 7 bases from J, with 11 bases between. The CDR3 consists of 13 residues. The germline V gene has CDR1 SGHRS and CDR2 YFSETQ. The CDR3 region is CASTLTENSPLHF. The CDR3 DNA sequence: TGCGCCAGCACCCTAACAGAAAATTCACCCCTCCACTTT.

The gene calls are TRBV10-3 and TRBJ2-1; D possibly corresponds to TRBD2 (6 bases). The CDR3 sequence is 15 residues long. The V and J ends lost 4 bases and 4 bases respectively, with 14 bases between them. Germline V gene sequence: CDR1 ENHRY, CDR2 SYGVKD. CDR3 region: CAISGGAGRYNEQFF. The CDR3 coding sequence is TGTGCCATCAGTGGCGGGGCGGGACGGTACAATGAGCAGTTCTTC.

The chain carries TRBV5-4 and TRBJ2-2; unclear D gene. V dropped 1 base and J dropped 8 bases, with 15 bases sitting between them. The CDR3 spans 15 residues. In germline, CDR1 is SGHNT, CDR2 YYREEE (reference sequence). The chain's CDR3 is CASSLPWPVGGELFF. CDR3 DNA sequence: TGTGCCAGCAGCTTGCCGTGGCCGGTGGGGGGGGAGCTGTTTTTT.

This clonotype appeared a few times. J is TRBJ2-7 and V is TRBV10-3; no clear D gene. V dropped 10 bases and J dropped 0 bases, with 16 bases sitting between them. Looked up from germline, CDR1 is ENHRY and CDR2 is SYGVKD. The CDR3 totals 14 residues. Here the CDR3 DNA reads TGTGCCAGTTCATTGGGTTCATCCTCCTACGAGCAGTACTTC. Translating it yields CASSLGSSSYEQYF.

This clonotype was observed a few times. J is TRBJ1-4 and V is TRBV5-1, with 8 bases matching TRBD1. V shed 2 bases, J shed 12 bases, and the junction held 3 bases outside the gene matches. The CDR3 spans 12 residues. Germline CDR1 is SGHRS and CDR2 is YFSETQ. For the CDR3, the DNA is TGCGCCAGCAGCTTCGGACAGGGTGAACTGTTTTTT. Translated: CASSFGQGELFF.

The CDR3 DNA reads TGTGCCAGCAGCTTTCAACTTATCTCCGTCGAGCAGTACTTC. It codes for CASSFQLISVEQYF. This sequence joins TRBV7-2 and TRBJ2-7; D is unclear. The V gene lost 3 bases and the J gene lost 6 bases, with 15 bases spanning the gap. The CDR3 runs to 14 residues. Germline V gene lookup returns CDR1 SGHTA and CDR2 FQGNSA.

This chain joins TRBV10-1 and TRBJ2-3, with 12 bases aligning to TRBD2. CDR1 is WNHNN and CDR2 is SYGVQD in the germline V gene (reference sequence). The CDR3 consists of 17 residues. Trimming removed 2 bases from V and 0 bases from J; junction bases left unmatched: 3. The CDR3 sequence: CASSETTSGGSTDTQYF. The CDR3 DNA follows: TGCGCCAGCAGTGAGACCACTAGCGGGGGGAGCACAGATACGCAGTATTTT.

Worth noting for this clonotype: One end of the junction fails to match germline, which may point to a read error. The V and J genes are TRBV15 and TRBJ1-3; TRBD1 matches at 9 bases. There are 17 residues in the CDR3. The germline V gene encodes CDR1 LNHNV and CDR2 YYDKDF (reference sequence). The CDR3 spells CATRSGTGSVAGNAIYF. For the CDR3, the DNA is TGTGCCACCAGGAGCGGGACAGGGTCTGTGGCTGGAAACGCCATATATTTT.

The V call is TRBV10-3, the J call TRBJ1-6; D not certain. V lost 10 bases and J lost 10, with 17 bases in between. Looked up from germline, CDR1 is ENHRY and CDR2 is SYGVKD. CDR3 size: 13 residues. CDR3 amino acids: CASSPRRTSPLHF. Written as DNA, the CDR3 is TGTGCCAGCAGCCCCCGAAGGACGTCACCCCTCCACTTT.